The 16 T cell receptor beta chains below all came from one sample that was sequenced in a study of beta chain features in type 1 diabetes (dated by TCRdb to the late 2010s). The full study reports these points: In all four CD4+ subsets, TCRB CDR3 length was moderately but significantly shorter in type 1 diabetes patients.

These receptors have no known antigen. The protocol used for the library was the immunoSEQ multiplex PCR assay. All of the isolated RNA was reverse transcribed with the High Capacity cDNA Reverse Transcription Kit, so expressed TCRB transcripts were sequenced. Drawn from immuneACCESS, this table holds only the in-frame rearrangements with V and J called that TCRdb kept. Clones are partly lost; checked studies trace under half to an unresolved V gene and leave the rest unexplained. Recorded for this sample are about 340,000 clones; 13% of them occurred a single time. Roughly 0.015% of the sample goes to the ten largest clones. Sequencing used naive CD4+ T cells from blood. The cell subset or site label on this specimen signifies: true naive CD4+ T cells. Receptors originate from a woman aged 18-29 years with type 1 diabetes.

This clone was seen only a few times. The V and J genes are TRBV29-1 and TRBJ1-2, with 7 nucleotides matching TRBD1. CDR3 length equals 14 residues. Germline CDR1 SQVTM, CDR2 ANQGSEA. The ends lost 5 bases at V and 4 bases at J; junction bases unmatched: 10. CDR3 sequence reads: CSVLKQGSSYGYTF. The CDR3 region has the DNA TGCAGCGTTCTCAAACAGGGGAGTAGCTATGGCTACACCTTC.

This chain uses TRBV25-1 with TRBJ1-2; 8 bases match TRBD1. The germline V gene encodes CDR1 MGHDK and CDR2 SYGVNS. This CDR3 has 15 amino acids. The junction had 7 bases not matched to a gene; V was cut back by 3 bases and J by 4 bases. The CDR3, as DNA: TGTGCCAGCAGTGATAGGACAGGGATCACCTATGGCTACACCTTC. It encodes CASSDRTGITYGYTF.

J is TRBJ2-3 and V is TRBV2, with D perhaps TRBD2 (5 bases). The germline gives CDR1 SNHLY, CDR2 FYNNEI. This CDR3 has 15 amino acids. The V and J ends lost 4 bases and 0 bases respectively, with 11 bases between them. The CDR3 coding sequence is TGTGCCAGCAGTGGGACTGCTGTTAGCACAGATACGCAGTATTTT. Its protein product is CASSGTAVSTDTQYF.

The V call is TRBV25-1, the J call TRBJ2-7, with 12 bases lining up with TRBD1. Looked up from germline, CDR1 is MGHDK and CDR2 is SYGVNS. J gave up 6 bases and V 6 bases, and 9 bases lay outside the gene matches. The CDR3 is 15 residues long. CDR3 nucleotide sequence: TGTGCCAGCAGCCGGGACAGGGGGCGTGCATCCGAGCAGTACGTC. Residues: CASSRDRGRASEQYV.

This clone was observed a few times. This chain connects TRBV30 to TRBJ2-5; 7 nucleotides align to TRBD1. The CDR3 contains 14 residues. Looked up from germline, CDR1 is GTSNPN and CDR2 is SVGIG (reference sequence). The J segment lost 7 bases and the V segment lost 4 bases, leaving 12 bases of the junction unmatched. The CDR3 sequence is CAWNVGTARVTQYF. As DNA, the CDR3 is TGTGCCTGGAACGTCGGGACAGCAAGGGTGACCCAGTACTTC.

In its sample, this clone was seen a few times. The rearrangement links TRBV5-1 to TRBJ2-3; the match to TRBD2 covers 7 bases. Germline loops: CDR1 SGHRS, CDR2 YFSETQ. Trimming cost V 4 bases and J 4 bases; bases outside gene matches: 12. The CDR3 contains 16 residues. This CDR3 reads CASSPWGAGSPDTQYF. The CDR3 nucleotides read TGCGCCAGCAGCCCTTGGGGAGCGGGATCCCCAGATACGCAGTATTTT.

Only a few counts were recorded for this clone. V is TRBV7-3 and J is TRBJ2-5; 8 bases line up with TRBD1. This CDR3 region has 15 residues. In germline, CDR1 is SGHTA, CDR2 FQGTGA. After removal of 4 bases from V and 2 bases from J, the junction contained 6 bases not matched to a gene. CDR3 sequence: CASSYQGAPQETQYF. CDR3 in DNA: TGTGCCAGCAGCTACCAGGGGGCCCCTCAAGAGACCCAGTACTTC.

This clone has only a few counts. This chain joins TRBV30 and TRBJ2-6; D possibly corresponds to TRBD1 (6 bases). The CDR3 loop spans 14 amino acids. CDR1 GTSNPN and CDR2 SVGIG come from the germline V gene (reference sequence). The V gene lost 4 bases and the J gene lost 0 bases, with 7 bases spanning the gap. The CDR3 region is CAWNRDSGANVLTF. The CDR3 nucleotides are TGTGCCTGGAACAGGGACTCTGGGGCCAACGTCCTGACTTTC. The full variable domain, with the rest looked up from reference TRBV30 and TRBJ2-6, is SQTIHQWPATLVQPVGSPLSLECTVEGTSNPNLYWYRQAAGRGLQLLFYSVGIGQISSEVPQNLSASRPQDRQFILSSKKLLLSDSGFYLCAWNRDSGANVLTFGAGSRLTVL.

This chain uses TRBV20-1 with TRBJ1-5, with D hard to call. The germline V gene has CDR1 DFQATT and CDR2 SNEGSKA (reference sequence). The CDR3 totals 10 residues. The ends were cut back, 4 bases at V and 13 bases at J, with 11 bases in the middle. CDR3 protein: CSAKVHHQHF. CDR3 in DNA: TGCAGTGCTAAAGTACACCATCAGCATTTT.

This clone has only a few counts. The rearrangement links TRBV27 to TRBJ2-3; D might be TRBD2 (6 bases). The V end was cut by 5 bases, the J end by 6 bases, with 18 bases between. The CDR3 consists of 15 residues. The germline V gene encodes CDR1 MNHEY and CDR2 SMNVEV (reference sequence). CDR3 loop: CASSNRDFLGDTQYF. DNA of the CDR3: TGTGCCAGCAGTAACCGGGACTTCCTAGGGGATACGCAGTATTTT.

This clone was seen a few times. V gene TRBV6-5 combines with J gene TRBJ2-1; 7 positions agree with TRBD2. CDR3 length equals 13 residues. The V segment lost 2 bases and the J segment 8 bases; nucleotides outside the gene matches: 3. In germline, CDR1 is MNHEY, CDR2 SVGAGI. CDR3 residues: CASSYTSVDEQFF. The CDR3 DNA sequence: TGTGCCAGCAGTTACACTAGCGTCGATGAGCAGTTCTTC.

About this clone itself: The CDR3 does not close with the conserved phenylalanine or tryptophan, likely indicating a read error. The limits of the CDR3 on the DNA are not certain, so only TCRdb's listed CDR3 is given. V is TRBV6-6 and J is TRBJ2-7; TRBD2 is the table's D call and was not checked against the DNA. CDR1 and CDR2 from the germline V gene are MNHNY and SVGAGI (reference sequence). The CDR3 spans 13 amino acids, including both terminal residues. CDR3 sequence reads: CASSAGSGAPGYL.

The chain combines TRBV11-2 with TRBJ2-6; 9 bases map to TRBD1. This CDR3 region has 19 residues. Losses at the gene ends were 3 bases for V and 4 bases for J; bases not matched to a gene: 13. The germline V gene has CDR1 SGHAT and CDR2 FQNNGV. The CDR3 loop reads CASSFIGTGIFSGANVLTF. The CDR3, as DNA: TGTGCCAGCAGCTTTATCGGGACAGGGATTTTCTCAGGGGCCAACGTCCTGACTTTC.

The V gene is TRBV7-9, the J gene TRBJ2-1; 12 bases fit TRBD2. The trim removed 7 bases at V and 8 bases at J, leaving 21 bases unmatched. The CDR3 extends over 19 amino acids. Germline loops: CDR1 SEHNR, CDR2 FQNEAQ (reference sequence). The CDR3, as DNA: TGTGCCAGCAACCCAAAGAAGGGGCTAGCGGGAGGGCCGATGCATGAGCAGTTCTTC. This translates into CASNPKKGLAGGPMHEQFF.

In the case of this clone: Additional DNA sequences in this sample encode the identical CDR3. The CDR3 coding sequence is TGTGCCAGCAGCTTAAGACTAGACCAAGAGACCCAGTACTTC. Translation: CASSLRLDQETQYF. The chain recombines TRBV7-9 with TRBJ2-5; a possible D gene is TRBD2 (6 bases). The ends were cut back, 2 bases at V and 0 bases at J, with 7 bases in the middle. The CDR3 has 14 amino acids. The germline gives CDR1 SEHNR, CDR2 FQNEAQ (reference sequence).

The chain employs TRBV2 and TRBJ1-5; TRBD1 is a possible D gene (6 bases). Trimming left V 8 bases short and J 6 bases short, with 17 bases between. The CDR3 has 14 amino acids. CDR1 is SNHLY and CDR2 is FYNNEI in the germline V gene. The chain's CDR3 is CASCGQGLGQPQHF. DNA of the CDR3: TGTGCCAGCTGCGGGCAGGGGCTGGGTCAGCCCCAGCATTTT.